This is a list of T cell receptor beta chains from one sample in a study of CD8 T cells in Susac syndrome. MiXCR, applied by TCRdb to the immunoSEQ multiplex PCR reads, yields one record per CDR3 protein. The sample has around 200,000 distinct CDR3 sequences; 80% to 95% are singletons. Input material: CD8+ T cells from PBMCs. The source of these receptors is a human donor with multiple sclerosis. Both conserved end residues are part of each CDR3. A D gene is named only where the DNA matches it firmly. Expanded clones are given a class, and other clones once, few, many or no size at all.

>TRBJ2-5|TRBD2|TRBV6-6|-
CASRYGRALAQETQYF
TGTGCCAGCAGGTACGGGAGGGCCTTGGCACAAGAGACCCAGTACTTC
>TRBJ1-3|-|TRBV12-3/TRBV12-4|few
CASSPTASGNTIYF
TGTGCCAGCAGTCCGACAGCGTCCGGAAACACCATATATTTT
>TRBJ2-3|TRBD2|TRBV7-9|once
CASSTTTRLAGTDTQYF
TGTGCCAGCAGCACGACGACGAGGCTAGCGGGCACAGATACGCAGTATTTT
>TRBJ1-1|-|TRBV6-5|-
CASSYSSRPGAYTEAFF
TGTGCCAGCAGTTACTCGAGCCGTCCAGGGGCTTACACTGAAGCTTTCTTT
>TRBJ2-1|-|TRBV4-3|-
CASSQDNVPSHNEQFF
TGCGCCAGCAGCCAAGATAATGTCCCTAGTCACAATGAGCAGTTCTTC
>TRBJ2-2|TRBD2|TRBV9|-
CASSHPRTSGVNTGELFF
TGTGCCAGCAGCCACCCCCGGACTAGCGGGGTGAACACCGGGGAGCTGTTTTTT
>TRBJ1-1|TRBD1|TRBV29-1|-
CSVSTGLNTEAFF
TGCAGCGTGTCGACAGGGCTGAACACTGAAGCTTTCTTT
>TRBJ2-2|-|TRBV4-1|-
CASSPGRGGELFF
TGCGCCAGCAGCCCAGGGAGAGGCGGGGAGCTGTTTTTT
>TRBJ2-1|TRBD2|TRBV12-3/TRBV12-4|-
CASSFGLAGVYEQFF
TGTGCCAGCAGCTTTGGACTAGCGGGAGTGTATGAGCAGTTCTTC
>TRBJ2-3|-|TRBV7-2|-
CASSLISASTDTQYF
TGTGCCAGCAGCTTAATCTCCGCTAGCACAGATACGCAGTATTTT
>TRBJ2-7|-|TRBV6-5|-
CASSPGWPGSYEQYF
TGTGCCAGCAGTCCCGGGTGGCCGGGCTCCTACGAGCAGTACTTC
>TRBJ1-1|-|TRBV12-3/TRBV12-4|once
CASSLLDDTEAFF
TGTGCCAGCAGTTTACTGGATGACACTGAAGCTTTCTTT
>TRBJ2-1|TRBD2|TRBV7-3|-
CASSLFAGGSSYNEQFF
TGTGCCAGCAGCTTATTTGCGGGGGGGTCCTCCTACAATGAGCAGTTCTTC
>TRBJ2-7|TRBD2|TRBV5-8|-
CASSFGGLGYEQYF
TGTGCCAGCAGCTTCGGGGGACTAGGATACGAGCAGTACTTC
>TRBJ2-3|TRBD1|TRBV7-9|-
CASSVNDRGADTQYF
TGTGCCAGCAGCGTCAACGACAGGGGAGCAGATACGCAGTATTTT
>TRBJ2-3|TRBD2|TRBV6-4|once
CASSEGSGGSTDTQYF
TGTGCCAGCAGTGAGGGTAGCGGGGGGTCCACAGATACGCAGTATTTT
>TRBJ2-1|TRBD1|TRBV6-5|once
CASSSGQGPYNEQFF
TGTGCCAGCAGTTCAGGACAGGGGCCATACAATGAGCAGTTCTTC
>TRBJ2-5|TRBD1|TRBV10-3|-
CATRERVTGTEVETQYF
TGTGCCACCCGAGAGAGAGTCACCGGGACAGAGGTAGAGACCCAGTACTTC
>TRBJ2-7|-|TRBV29-1|once
CSVEEDRSYEQYF
TGCAGCGTTGAAGAGGACAGATCCTACGAGCAGTACTTC
>TRBJ1-2|-|TRBV29-1|few
CSVEEGVLGGYTF
TGCAGCGTTGAAGAGGGGGTCCTCGGTGGCTACACCTTC
>TRBJ1-1|-|TRBV14|once
CASSQVTGWNTEAFF
TGTGCCAGCAGCCAAGTCACAGGGTGGAACACTGAAGCTTTCTTT
>TRBJ1-1|-|TRBV6-5|-
CASSPQTIMNTEAFF
TGTGCCAGCAGTCCGCAGACTATCATGAACACTGAAGCTTTCTTT
>TRBJ2-3|-|TRBV12-3/TRBV12-4|few
CASSPTTDTQYF
TGTGCCAGCAGTCCCACCACAGATACGCAGTATTTT
>TRBJ1-1|-|TRBV24-1|-
CATSSSLNTEAFF
TGTGCCACCAGTAGCTCATTGAACACTGAAGCTTTCTTT
>TRBJ2-7|TRBD2|TRBV11-1|-
CASREDTNYEQYF
TGTGCCAGCCGGGAGGACACTAACTACGAGCAGTACTTC
>TRBJ2-7|TRBD1|TRBV29-1|-
CSAGTGNYEQYF
TGCAGCGCTGGGACAGGGAACTACGAGCAGTACTTC
>TRBJ2-3|-|TRBV9|-
CASSARRIRLLDTQYF
TGTGCCAGCAGCGCCCGGAGGATCCGGCTTTTGGATACGCAGTATTTT
>TRBJ1-1|TRBD1|TRBV3-1|-
CASSQGVGGTDKNTEAFF
TGTGCCAGCAGCCAAGGGGTTGGGGGGACAGATAAGAACACTGAAGCTTTCTTT
>TRBJ1-2|-|TRBV29-1|-
CSVEGQTAGYTF
TGCAGCGTTGAAGGGCAGACGGCCGGCTACACCTTC
>TRBJ2-2|-|TRBV20-1|-
CSARAAPGPRGRELFF
TGCAGTGCTAGAGCGGCCCCCGGACCGCGAGGCAGGGAGCTGTTTTTT
>TRBJ1-5|TRBD1|TRBV19|once
CASSIRQGSHQPQHF
TGTGCCAGTAGTATCCGACAGGGGTCCCATCAGCCCCAGCATTTT
>TRBJ1-3|TRBD1|TRBV19|-
CASRSDRAGNTIYF
TGTGCCAGTAGATCGGACAGGGCTGGAAACACCATATATTTT
>TRBJ2-5|-|TRBV5-6|-
CASSWAYQETQYF
TGTGCCAGCAGCTGGGCTTACCAAGAGACCCAGTACTTC